This TCR beta chain was obtained from a study of T cells expressing NK-cell markers. Study results and caveats: The study found these clonotypes also leading the CD3+CD56-NKG2C+ fraction in a few donors.

Researchers built TCR beta cDNA using 5'RACE template switching with UMIs. No DNA is given; TCRdb re-called the 5' RACE reads and lists each CDR3 protein once. This table lists some 600,000 distinct CDR3 sequences. Notes on this clonotype: Its antigen is not identified.

From germline, CDR1 is LGHNA and CDR2 YSLEER. This CDR3 has 14 amino acids. This receptor was taken from a man younger than 35 in good health. Sequences were obtained from blood T cells: a sorted CD56 or NKG2C T cell subset, CD4+ or CD8+ T cells, or bulk PBMC T cells (not recorded which). The chain joins TRBV4-3 to TRBJ2-1; checking the TCRdb D call of TRBD1 is not possible without DNA. The CDR3 sequence is CASSQDLVGTEQFF.